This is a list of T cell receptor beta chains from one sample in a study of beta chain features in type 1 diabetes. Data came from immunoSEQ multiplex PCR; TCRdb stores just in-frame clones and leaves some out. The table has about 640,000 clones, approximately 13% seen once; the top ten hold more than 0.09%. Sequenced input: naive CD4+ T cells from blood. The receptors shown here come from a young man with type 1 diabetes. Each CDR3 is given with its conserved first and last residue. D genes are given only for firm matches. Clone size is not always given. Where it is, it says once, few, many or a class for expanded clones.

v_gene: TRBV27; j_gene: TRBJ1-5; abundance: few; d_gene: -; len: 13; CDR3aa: CASSLRRGQPQHF; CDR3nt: TGTGCCAGCAGTCTCCGACGGGGGCAGCCCCAGCATTTT
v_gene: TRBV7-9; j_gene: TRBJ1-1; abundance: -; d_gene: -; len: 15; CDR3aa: CASSLAQGLNTEAFF; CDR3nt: TGTGCCAGCAGCTTAGCCCAGGGGCTGAACACTGAAGCTTTCTTT
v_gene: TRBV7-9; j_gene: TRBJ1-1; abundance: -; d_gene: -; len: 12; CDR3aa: CASSFERTEAFF; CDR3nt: TGTGCCAGCAGCTTTGAGCGAACTGAAGCTTTCTTT
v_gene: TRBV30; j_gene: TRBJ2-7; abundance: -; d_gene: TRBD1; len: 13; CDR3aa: CAWSRGSSYEQYF; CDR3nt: TGTGCCTGGAGCAGGGGGTCGTCCTACGAGCAGTACTTC
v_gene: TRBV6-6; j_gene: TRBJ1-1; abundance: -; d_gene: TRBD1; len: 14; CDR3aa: CASSQQGMNTEAFF; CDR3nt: TGTGCCAGCAGTCAACAGGGGATGAACACTGAAGCTTTCTTT
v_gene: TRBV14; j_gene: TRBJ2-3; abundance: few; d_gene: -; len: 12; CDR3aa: CASSQLTDTQYF; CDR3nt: TGTGCCAGCAGCCAGTTAACAGATACGCAGTATTTT
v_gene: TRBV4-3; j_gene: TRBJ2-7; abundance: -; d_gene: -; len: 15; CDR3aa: CASSQDTGRGDEQYF; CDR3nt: TGCGCCAGCAGCCAAGATACCGGTAGGGGAGACGAGCAGTACTTC
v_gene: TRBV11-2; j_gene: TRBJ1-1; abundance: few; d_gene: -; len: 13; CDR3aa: CASSPMKNTEAFF; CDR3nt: TGTGCCAGCAGCCCGATGAAGAACACTGAAGCTTTCTTT
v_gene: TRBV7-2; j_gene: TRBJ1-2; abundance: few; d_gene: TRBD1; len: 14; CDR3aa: CAGLRGTTGYGYTF; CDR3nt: TGTGCCGGTCTCAGAGGGACGACAGGGTATGGCTACACCTTC
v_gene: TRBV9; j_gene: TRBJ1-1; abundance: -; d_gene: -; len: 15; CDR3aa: CASSVTEGLSTEAFF; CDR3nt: TGTGCCAGCAGCGTAACCGAAGGGTTATCGACTGAAGCTTTCTTT
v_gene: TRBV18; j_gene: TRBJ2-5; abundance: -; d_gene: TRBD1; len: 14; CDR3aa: CASSRTGYQETQYF; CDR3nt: TGTGCCAGCTCACGGACAGGGTACCAAGAGACCCAGTACTTC
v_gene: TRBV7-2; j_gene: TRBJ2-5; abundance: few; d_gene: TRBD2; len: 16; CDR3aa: CASSLASGGYQETQYF; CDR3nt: TGTGCCAGCAGCTTAGCTAGCGGGGGGTACCAAGAGACCCAGTACTTC
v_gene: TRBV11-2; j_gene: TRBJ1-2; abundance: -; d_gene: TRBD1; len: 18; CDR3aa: CASSLDPARTGGNYGYTF; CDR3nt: TGTGCCAGCAGCTTAGATCCTGCTCGGACAGGGGGCAACTATGGCTACACCTTC
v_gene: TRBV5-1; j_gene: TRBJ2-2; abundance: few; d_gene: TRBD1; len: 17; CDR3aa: CASSLNPGQGSTGELFF; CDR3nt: TGCGCCAGCAGCCTGAACCCGGGACAGGGATCCACCGGGGAGCTGTTTTTT
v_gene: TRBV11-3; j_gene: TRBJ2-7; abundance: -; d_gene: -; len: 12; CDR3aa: CASSSAPVQQYF; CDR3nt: TGTGCCAGCAGCTCGGCCCCCGTCCAGCAGTACTTC
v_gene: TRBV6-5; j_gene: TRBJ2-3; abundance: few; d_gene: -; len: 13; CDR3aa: CASSFQGTDTQYF; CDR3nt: TGTGCCAGCAGTTTTCAGGGTACAGATACGCAGTATTTT
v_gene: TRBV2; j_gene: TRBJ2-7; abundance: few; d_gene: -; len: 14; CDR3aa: CASSDRGTLGEQYF; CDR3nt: TGTGCCAGCAGTGACAGGGGCACCCTTGGTGAGCAGTACTTC
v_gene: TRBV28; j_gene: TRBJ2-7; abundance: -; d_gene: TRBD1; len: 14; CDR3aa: CASSLDRGAYEQYF; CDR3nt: TGTGCCAGCAGCCTTGACAGGGGCGCCTACGAGCAGTACTTC
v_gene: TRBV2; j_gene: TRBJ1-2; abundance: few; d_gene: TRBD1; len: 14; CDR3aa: CASSVTGGGYGYTF; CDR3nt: TGTGCCAGCAGTGTAACAGGGGGCGGCTATGGCTACACCTTC
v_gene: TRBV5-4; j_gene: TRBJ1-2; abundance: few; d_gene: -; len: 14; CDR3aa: CASRAGMGLWGYTF; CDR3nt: TGTGCCAGCAGGGCGGGGATGGGACTCTGGGGCTACACCTTC
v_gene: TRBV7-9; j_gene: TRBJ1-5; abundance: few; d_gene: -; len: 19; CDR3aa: CASSSATGTNEGFSQPQHF; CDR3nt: TGTGCCAGCAGCTCGGCCACCGGGACAAACGAGGGGTTCAGTCAGCCCCAGCATTTT
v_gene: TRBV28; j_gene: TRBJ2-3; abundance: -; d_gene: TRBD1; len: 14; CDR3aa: CTSGTGISTDTQYF; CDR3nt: TGTACTTCCGGGACAGGGATTTCCACAGATACGCAGTATTTT
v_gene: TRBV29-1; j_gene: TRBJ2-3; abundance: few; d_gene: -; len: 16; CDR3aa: CSVEDRPGGVGDTQYF; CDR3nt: TGCAGCGTTGAAGACCGCCCCGGGGGTGTAGGGGATACGCAGTATTTT
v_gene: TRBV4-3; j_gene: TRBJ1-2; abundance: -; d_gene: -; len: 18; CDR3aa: CASSQGRGAAETGYGYTF; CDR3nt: TGCGCCAGCAGCCAGGGGAGGGGGGCGGCAGAGACCGGATATGGCTACACCTTC
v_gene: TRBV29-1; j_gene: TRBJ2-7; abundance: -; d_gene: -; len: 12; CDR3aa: CSEAKIFYEQYF; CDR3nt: TGCAGCGAAGCGAAAATTTTCTACGAGCAGTACTTC
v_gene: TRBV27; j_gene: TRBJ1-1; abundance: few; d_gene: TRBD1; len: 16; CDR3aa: CASSSETGFPNTEAFF; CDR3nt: TGTGCCAGCAGTTCAGAGACAGGGTTCCCGAACACTGAAGCTTTCTTT
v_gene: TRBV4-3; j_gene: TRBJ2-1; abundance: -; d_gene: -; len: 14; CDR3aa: CASSQDAGYNEQFF; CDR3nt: TGCGCCAGCAGCCAAGATGCCGGGTACAATGAGCAGTTCTTC
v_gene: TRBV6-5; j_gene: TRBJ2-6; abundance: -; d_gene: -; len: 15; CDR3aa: CASSYAGIGANVLTF; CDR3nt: TGTGCCAGCAGTTACGCTGGGATTGGGGCCAACGTCCTGACTTTC